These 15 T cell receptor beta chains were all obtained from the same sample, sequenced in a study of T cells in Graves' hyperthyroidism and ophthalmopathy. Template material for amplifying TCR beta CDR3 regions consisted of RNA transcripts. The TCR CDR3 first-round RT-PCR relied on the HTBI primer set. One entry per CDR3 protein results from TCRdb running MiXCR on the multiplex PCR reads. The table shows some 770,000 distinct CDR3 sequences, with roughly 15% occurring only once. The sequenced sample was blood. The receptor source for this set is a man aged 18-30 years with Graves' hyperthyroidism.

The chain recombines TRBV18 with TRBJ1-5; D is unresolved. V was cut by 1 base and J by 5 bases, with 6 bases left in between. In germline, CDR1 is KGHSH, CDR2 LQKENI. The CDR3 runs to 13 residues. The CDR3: CASSPRMDQPQHF. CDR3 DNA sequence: TGTGCCAGCTCACCACGAATGGATCAGCCCCAGCATTTT.

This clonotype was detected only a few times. The CDR3 sequence is CSARDSRRAEAFF. The CDR3 DNA reads TGCAGTGCTAGAGATAGCCGACGCGCTGAAGCTTTCTTT. This chain links TRBV20-1 with TRBJ1-1; D uncertain. The CDR3 length is 13 residues. V shed 0 bases and J shed 6 bases, with 11 bases lying between them. Germline assignment: CDR1 DFQATT and CDR2 SNEGSKA (reference sequence).

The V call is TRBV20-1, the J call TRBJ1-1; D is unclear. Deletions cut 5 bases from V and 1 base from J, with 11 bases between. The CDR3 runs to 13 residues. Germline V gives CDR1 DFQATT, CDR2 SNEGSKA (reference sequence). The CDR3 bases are TGCAGTGCTTTTGAGGGTGGGAACACTGAAGCTTTCTTT. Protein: CSAFEGGNTEAFF.

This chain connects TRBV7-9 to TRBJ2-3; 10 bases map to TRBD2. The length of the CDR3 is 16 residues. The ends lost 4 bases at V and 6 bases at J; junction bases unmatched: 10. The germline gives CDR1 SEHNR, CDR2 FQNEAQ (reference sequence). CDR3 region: CASSSGLAAEGDTQYF. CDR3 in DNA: TGTGCCAGCAGCTCCGGACTAGCGGCGGAGGGGGATACGCAGTATTTT.

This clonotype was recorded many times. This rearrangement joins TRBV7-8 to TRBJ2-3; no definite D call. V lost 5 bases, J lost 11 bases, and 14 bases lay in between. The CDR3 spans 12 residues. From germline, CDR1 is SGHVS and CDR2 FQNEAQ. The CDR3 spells CASSTGLGWQYF. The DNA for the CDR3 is TGTGCCAGCAGCACCGGATTAGGGTGGCAGTATTTT.

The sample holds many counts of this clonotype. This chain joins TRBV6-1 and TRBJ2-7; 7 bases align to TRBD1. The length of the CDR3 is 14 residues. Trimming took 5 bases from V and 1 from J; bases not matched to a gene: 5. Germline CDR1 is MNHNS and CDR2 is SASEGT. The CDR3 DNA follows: TGTGCCAGCAGTTACGCGACAGGGTCCTACGAGCAGTACTTC. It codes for CASSYATGSYEQYF.

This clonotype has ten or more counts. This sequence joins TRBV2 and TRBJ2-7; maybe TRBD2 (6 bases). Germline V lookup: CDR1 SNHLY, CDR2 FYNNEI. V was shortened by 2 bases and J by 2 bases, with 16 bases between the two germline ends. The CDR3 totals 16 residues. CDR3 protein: CASSESGGRTTYEQYF. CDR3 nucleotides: TGTGCCAGCAGTGAATCTGGCGGGCGGACTACCTACGAGCAGTACTTC.

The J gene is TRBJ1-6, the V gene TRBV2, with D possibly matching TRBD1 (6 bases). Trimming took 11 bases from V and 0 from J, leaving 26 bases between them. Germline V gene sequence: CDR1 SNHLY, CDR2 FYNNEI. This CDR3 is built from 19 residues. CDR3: CAGTGGGGPDSSYNSPLHF. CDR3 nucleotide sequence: TGTGCCGGCACTGGAGGGGGGGGACCCGATAGCTCCTATAATTCACCCCTCCACTTT. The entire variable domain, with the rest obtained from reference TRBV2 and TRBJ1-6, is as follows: EPEVTQTPSHQVTQMGQEVILRCVPISNHLYFYWYRQILGQKVEFLVSFYNNEISEKSEIFDDQFSVERPDGSNFTLKIRSTKLEDSAMYFCAGTGGGGPDSSYNSPLHFGNGTRLTVT.

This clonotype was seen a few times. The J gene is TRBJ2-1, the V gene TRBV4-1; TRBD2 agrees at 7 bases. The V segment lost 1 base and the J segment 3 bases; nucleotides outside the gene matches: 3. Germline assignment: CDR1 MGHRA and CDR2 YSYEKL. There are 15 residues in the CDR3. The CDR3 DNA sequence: TGCGCCAGCAGCCAAGTGGCTAGCGGCTACAATGAGCAGTTCTTC. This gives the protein CASSQVASGYNEQFF.

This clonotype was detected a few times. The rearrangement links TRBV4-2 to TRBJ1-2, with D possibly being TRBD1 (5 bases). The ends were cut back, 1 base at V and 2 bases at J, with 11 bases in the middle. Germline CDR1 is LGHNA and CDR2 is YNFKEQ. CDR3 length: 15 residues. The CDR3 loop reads CASSQVEGVNYGYTF. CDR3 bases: TGTGCCAGCAGCCAAGTAGAAGGGGTGAACTATGGCTACACCTTC.

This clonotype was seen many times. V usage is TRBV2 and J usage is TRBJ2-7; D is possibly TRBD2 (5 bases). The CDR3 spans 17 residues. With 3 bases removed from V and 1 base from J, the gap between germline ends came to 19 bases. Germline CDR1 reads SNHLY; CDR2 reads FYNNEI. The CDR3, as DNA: TGTGCCAGCAGTGAGGGAGTAGGGCACCAAAGATCCTACGAGCAGTACTTC. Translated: CASSEGVGHQRSYEQYF. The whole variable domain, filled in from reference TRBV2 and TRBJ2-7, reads EPEVTQTPSHQVTQMGQEVILRCVPISNHLYFYWYRQILGQKVEFLVSFYNNEISEKSEIFDDQFSVERPDGSNFTLKIRSTKLEDSAMYFCASSEGVGHQRSYEQYFGPGTRLTVT.

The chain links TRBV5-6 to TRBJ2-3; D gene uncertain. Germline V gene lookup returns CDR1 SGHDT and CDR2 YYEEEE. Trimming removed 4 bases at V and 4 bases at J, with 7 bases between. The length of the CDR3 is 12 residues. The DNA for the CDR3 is TGTGCCAGCAGCCGGATAGCAGATACGCAGTATTTT. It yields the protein CASSRIADTQYF.

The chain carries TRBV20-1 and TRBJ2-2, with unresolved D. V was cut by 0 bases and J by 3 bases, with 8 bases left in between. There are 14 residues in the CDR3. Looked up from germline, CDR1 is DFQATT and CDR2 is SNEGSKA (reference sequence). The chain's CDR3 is CSARDPRYTGELFF. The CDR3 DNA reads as TGCAGTGCTAGAGATCCCCGGTACACCGGGGAGCTGTTTTTT.

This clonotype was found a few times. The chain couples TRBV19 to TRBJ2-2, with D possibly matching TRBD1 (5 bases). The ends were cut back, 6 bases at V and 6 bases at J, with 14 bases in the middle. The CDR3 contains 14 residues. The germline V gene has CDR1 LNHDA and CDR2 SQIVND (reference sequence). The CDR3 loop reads CASRNQGSAGELFF. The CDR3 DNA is TGTGCCAGTAGAAATCAGGGATCTGCCGGGGAGCTGTTTTTT.

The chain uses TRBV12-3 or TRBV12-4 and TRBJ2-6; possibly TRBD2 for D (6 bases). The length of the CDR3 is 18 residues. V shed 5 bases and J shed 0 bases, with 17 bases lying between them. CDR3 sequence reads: CASSAPGRGNSGANVLTF. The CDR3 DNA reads TGTGCCAGCAGTGCCCCAGGACGGGGGAACTCTGGGGCCAACGTCCTGACTTTC.